The text below deals with one TCR beta chain. The data are from a study of blood T cell repertoires in COVID-19. The protocol was immunoSEQ multiplex PCR, while the TCRdb copy is restricted to in-frame clones and leaves out a portion. Of some 460,000 clones in the sample, roughly 87% were seen once. The CDR3 extends over 14 amino acids. CDR1 SGHTS and CDR2 YDEGEE come from the germline V gene. J was trimmed by 3 bases and V by 3 bases; bases with no gene match: 3. The sequenced material came from PBMCs or T cells enriched from blood (not recorded which). This sequence joins TRBV5-8 and TRBJ2-1; TRBD1 agrees at 7 bases. This receptor was obtained from a woman younger than 35 who had recovered from COVID-19. CDR3 in DNA: TGTGCCAGCAGCTCGGGACAGAGCTACAATGAGCAGTTCTTC. Translating gives CASSSGQSYNEQFF.